These 3 T cell receptor beta chains originate from one sample sequenced in a study of blood T cell repertoires in COVID-19. Clones were sequenced by immunoSEQ multiplex PCR, and TCRdb holds only the in-frame ones, with some missing. The sample lists about 150,000 clones; 80% to 85% were seen once. The sample was PBMCs or T cells enriched from blood (not recorded which). These receptors came from a woman between 45 and 60 years old who had recovered from COVID-19.

The genes are TRBV7-2 and TRBJ1-2; a possible D gene is TRBD1 (5 bases). V lost 5 bases and J 4 bases, leaving 14 bases between the germline ends. The germline gives CDR1 SGHTA, CDR2 FQGNSA. This CDR3 comprises 14 residues. CDR3: CASSPGPGGYGYTF. The CDR3 DNA follows: TGTGCCAGCAGCCCCGGCCCCGGGGGCTATGGCTACACCTTC. Combining the CDR3 with reference TRBV7-2 and TRBJ1-2 gives the whole variable domain GAGVSQSPSNKVTEKGKDVELRCDPISGHTALYWYRQSLGQGLEFLIYFQGNSAPDKSGLPSDRFSAERTGGSVSTLTIQRTQQEDSAVYLCASSPGPGGYGYTFGSGTRLTVV.

This sequence joins TRBV7-8 and TRBJ2-5, with 8 bases identical to TRBD2. CDR3 length equals 15 residues. CDR1 and CDR2 from the germline V gene are SGHVS and FQNEAQ. Losses at the gene ends were 1 base for V and 2 bases for J; bases not matched to a gene: 3. CDR3 DNA sequence: TGTGCCAGCAGCTTAGGCGGGAGGATACAAGAGACCCAGTACTTC. Translated, it gives CASSLGGRIQETQYF.

The V and J genes are TRBV28 and TRBJ1-2; 12 bases match TRBD1. Germline V gene lookup returns CDR1 MDHEN and CDR2 SYDVKM. J lost 7 bases, V lost 7 bases, and 16 bases had no gene match. The CDR3 length is 17 residues. In DNA, the CDR3 is TGTGCCAGCACCTCGTCCGGGACAGGGGGCGCGGAGCTTGGCTACACCTTC. Protein product: CASTSSGTGGAELGYTF.